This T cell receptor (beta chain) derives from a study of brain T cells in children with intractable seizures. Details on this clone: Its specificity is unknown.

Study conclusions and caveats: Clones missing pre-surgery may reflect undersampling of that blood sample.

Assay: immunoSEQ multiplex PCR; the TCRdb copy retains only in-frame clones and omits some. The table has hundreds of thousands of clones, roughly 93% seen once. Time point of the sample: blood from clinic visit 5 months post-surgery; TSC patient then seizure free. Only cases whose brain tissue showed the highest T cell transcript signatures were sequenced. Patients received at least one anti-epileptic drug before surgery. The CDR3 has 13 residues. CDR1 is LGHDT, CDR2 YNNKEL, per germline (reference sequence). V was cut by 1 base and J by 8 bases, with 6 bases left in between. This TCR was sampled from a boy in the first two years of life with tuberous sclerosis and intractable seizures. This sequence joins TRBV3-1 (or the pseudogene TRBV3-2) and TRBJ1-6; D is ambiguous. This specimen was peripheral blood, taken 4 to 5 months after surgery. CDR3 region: CASSQGRDSPLHF. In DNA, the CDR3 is TGTGCCAGCAGCCAAGGCCGGGATTCACCCCTCCACTTT.